The rows below give T cell receptor beta chains drawn from one sample of a study of regulatory T cells in long-lasting Graves disease. MiXCR was run by TCRdb on the multiplex PCR reads, yielding one entry per CDR3 protein. This table holds 450,000 to 700,000 distinct CDR3 sequences, approximately 12% found once. The data were also submitted as part of a second study, on T cells in Graves' hyperthyroidism and ophthalmopathy.

The sample was peripheral blood mononuclear cells (PBMCs), taken at new diagnosis, from a patient treated with antithyroid drugs. The receptors here all came from a man aged 30 to 39 with Graves disease. CDR3s include the opening cysteine and the closing phenylalanine or tryptophan. The D gene is left open where the match is weak. Expanded clones get a size class; other rows say once, few or many, or leave the size out.

size: -; V: TRBV20-1; J: TRBJ2-7; D: -; DNA: TGCAGTGCTAGAGGACAACAGAACGAGAGGATAGGGCAGTACTTC; CDR3: CSARGQQNERIGQYF
size: many; V: TRBV7-9; J: TRBJ2-5; D: TRBD2; DNA: TGTGCCAGCAGCTTAGGTGCGGGGGAACTAGCGGGGCGCCGAGAGACCCAGTACTTC; CDR3: CASSLGAGELAGRRETQYF
size: few; V: TRBV24-1; J: TRBJ2-5; D: -; DNA: TGTGCCACCAGTGGGAGAGGACCGCTCCAAGAGACCCAGTACTTC; CDR3: CATSGRGPLQETQYF
size: many; V: TRBV30; J: TRBJ2-1; D: -; DNA: TGTGCCTGGAGTGACAGGACGAATGAGCAGTTCTTC; CDR3: CAWSDRTNEQFF
size: many; V: TRBV6-1; J: TRBJ2-3; D: -; DNA: TGTGCCAGCAGTGAATCCCTCTCAGATACGCAGTATTTT; CDR3: CASSESLSDTQYF
size: -; V: TRBV5-1; J: TRBJ2-6; D: -; DNA: TGCGCCAGCAGCCGCCAAGGGCACACTGGGGCCAACGTCCTGACTTTC; CDR3: CASSRQGHTGANVLTF
size: many; V: TRBV24-1; J: TRBJ2-7; D: -; DNA: TGTGCCACCAGGGTACAGGGTTACGAGCAGTACTTC; CDR3: CATRVQGYEQYF
size: once; V: TRBV5-1; J: TRBJ2-1; D: TRBD2; DNA: TGCGCCAGCAGCGGGGCTAGCGGGAGGAGTTTTGACTCCTACAATGAGCAGTTCTTC; CDR3: CASSGASGRSFDSYNEQFF
size: many; V: TRBV7-6; J: TRBJ2-7; D: TRBD2; DNA: TGTGCCAGCAGCCCTCGACTAGCGGGAACCTACGAGCAGTACTTC; CDR3: CASSPRLAGTYEQYF
size: -; V: TRBV11-2; J: TRBJ2-7; D: TRBD1; DNA: TGTGCCAGCAGCTCCGGACAGGGCCAGTACTTC; CDR3: CASSSGQGQYF
size: many; V: TRBV27; J: TRBJ1-5; D: TRBD1; DNA: TGTGCCAGCAATTCTATCTCGGACAGGCGGAATCAGCCCCAGCATTTT; CDR3: CASNSISDRRNQPQHF
size: few; V: TRBV12-3/TRBV12-4; J: TRBJ2-3; D: TRBD2; DNA: TGTGCCAGCAGTCCGCCGGGGCTAGCGGCTCTTAGGGAGTATTTT; CDR3: CASSPPGLAALREYF
size: few; V: TRBV7-3; J: TRBJ2-5; D: TRBD1; DNA: TGTGCCAGCAGCGCTAAGACAGGGAGCCAAGAGACCCAGTACTTC; CDR3: CASSAKTGSQETQYF
size: many; V: TRBV20-1; J: TRBJ1-1; D: -; DNA: TGCAGTGCGAGGGTCCCGGACACTGAAGCTTTCTTT; CDR3: CSARVPDTEAFF
size: -; V: TRBV6-2/TRBV6-3; J: TRBJ2-3; D: -; DNA: TGTGCCAGCAGTGAATCATACCGCCCTCAAGGGGATACGCAGTATTTT; CDR3: CASSESYRPQGDTQYF
size: many; V: TRBV11-2; J: TRBJ2-5; D: TRBD2; DNA: TGTGCCAGCAGCGTCTCCGGACTAGACGTTGTGACCCAGTACTTC; CDR3: CASSVSGLDVVTQYF
size: -; V: TRBV15; J: TRBJ2-7; D: TRBD2; DNA: TGTGCCACCAGCAGAGCAATGACTAGCGGATTCTCCTCCGAGCAGTACTTC; CDR3: CATSRAMTSGFSSEQYF
size: many; V: TRBV25-1; J: TRBJ1-6; D: TRBD1; DNA: TGTGCCAGCAGTGAAGTACAGGGGAGTTCACCCCTCCACTTT; CDR3: CASSEVQGSSPLHF
size: many; V: TRBV5-1; J: TRBJ2-5; D: TRBD2; DNA: TGCGCCAGCAGCTTGGTAGGACTAGCGGGAGAGGATTTC; CDR3: CASSLVGLAGEDF
size: few; V: TRBV20-1; J: TRBJ2-1; D: TRBD2; DNA: TGCAGTGCCCCGGGGGGCAGGAAGGGACTAGCGGGAGGGCTATACAATGAGCAGTTCTTC; CDR3: CSAPGGRKGLAGGLYNEQFF
size: many; V: TRBV7-9; J: TRBJ2-7; D: -; DNA: TGTGCCAGCAGTCCCAGCCTAGGACTCACCTACGAGCAGTACTTC; CDR3: CASSPSLGLTYEQYF
size: many; V: TRBV11-3; J: TRBJ1-1; D: TRBD1; DNA: TGTGCCAGCAGCTTAGATCCCGGGACAGGAACTTTCTTT; CDR3: CASSLDPGTGTFF
size: many; V: TRBV7-2; J: TRBJ2-5; D: -; DNA: TGTGCCAGCAGTCCGATGCGGGAGACCCAGTACTTC; CDR3: CASSPMRETQYF
size: many; V: TRBV28; J: TRBJ1-6; D: -; DNA: TGTGCCAGCAGCCGTTGGGTTAGTCCCCTCCACTTT; CDR3: CASSRWVSPLHF
size: once; V: TRBV19; J: TRBJ1-4; D: -; DNA: TGTGCCAGTAGTATGTGGGGAACTAATGAAAAACTGTTTTTT; CDR3: CASSMWGTNEKLFF
size: many; V: TRBV14; J: TRBJ2-1; D: TRBD2; DNA: TGTGCCAGCAGCCCCCCGCCAGGTCGGGAGGGGTTCGATGAGCAGTTCTTC; CDR3: CASSPPPGREGFDEQFF
size: few; V: TRBV29-1; J: TRBJ1-4; D: -; DNA: TGCAGCGTTGATTCGGGCAGGGGTCGTGAAAAACTGTTTTTT; CDR3: CSVDSGRGREKLFF
size: many; V: TRBV27; J: TRBJ2-3; D: TRBD2; DNA: TGTGCCACCTCCGGGGGGGCATCCGATACGCAGTATTTT; CDR3: CATSGGASDTQYF
size: few; V: TRBV29-1; J: TRBJ2-5; D: -; DNA: TGCAGCGTTGACGAGGGCAGAACTCTCCAAGAGACCCAGTACTTC; CDR3: CSVDEGRTLQETQYF
size: many; V: TRBV12-3/TRBV12-4; J: TRBJ2-6; D: -; DNA: TGTGCCAGCACCCGTAGTGGAGGGGCCAACGTCCTGACTTTC; CDR3: CASTRSGGANVLTF
size: many; V: TRBV6-1; J: TRBJ1-5; D: -; DNA: TGTGCCAGCAGTGAAGTCGGGAGGGGGACGAGCAATCAGCCCCAGCATTTT; CDR3: CASSEVGRGTSNQPQHF
size: many; V: TRBV30; J: TRBJ1-2; D: -; DNA: TGTGCCTGGATGAAGGGCCACTATGGCTACACCTTC; CDR3: CAWMKGHYGYTF
size: -; V: TRBV6-6; J: TRBJ2-1; D: TRBD2; DNA: TGTGCCAGCAGTTACTCGGAGACTAGCGCCAACAATGAGCAGTTCTTC; CDR3: CASSYSETSANNEQFF
size: many; V: TRBV24-1; J: TRBJ2-3; D: -; DNA: TGTGCCACCAGTGTTGGGGATGTCACAGATACGCAGTATTTT; CDR3: CATSVGDVTDTQYF
size: many; V: TRBV11-2; J: TRBJ1-2; D: -; DNA: TGTGCCAGCAGCTTAGATCTAGGGGTTGGCTACACCTTC; CDR3: CASSLDLGVGYTF
size: -; V: TRBV6-9; J: TRBJ1-1; D: -; DNA: TGTGCCAGCATTTATGGACAGCAGAACACTGAAGCTTTCTTT; CDR3: CASIYGQQNTEAFF
size: many; V: TRBV20-1; J: TRBJ2-7; D: -; DNA: TGCAGTGCTAGTCAAGGTTCCTACGAGCAGTACTTC; CDR3: CSASQGSYEQYF
size: many; V: TRBV29-1; J: TRBJ1-1; D: -; DNA: TGCAGCGTTGATGGGACACAATACCGGAACACTGAAGCTTTCTTT; CDR3: CSVDGTQYRNTEAFF
size: many; V: TRBV6-1; J: TRBJ1-1; D: -; DNA: TGTGCCAGCAGTCCTAGTTATGAAGCTTTCTTT; CDR3: CASSPSYEAFF
size: -; V: TRBV5-1; J: TRBJ1-4; D: -; DNA: TGCGCCAGCAGCTCAGCAGAGGGAATGAATGAAGAACTGTTTTTT; CDR3: CASSSAEGMNEELFF
size: few; V: TRBV29-1; J: TRBJ1-3; D: TRBD1; DNA: TGCAGCGTTGAAGTCTGGGACAGTCCACCCACCATATATTTT; CDR3: CSVEVWDSPPTIYF
size: many; V: TRBV18; J: TRBJ1-1; D: -; DNA: TGTGCCAGCTCACCAAGGGCCGGCCAGGAAGCTTTCTTT; CDR3: CASSPRAGQEAFF
size: many; V: TRBV4-1; J: TRBJ2-3; D: -; DNA: TGCGCCAGCAGCCAAGATCGGCACACAGATACGCAGTATTTT; CDR3: CASSQDRHTDTQYF
size: -; V: TRBV7-9; J: TRBJ1-5; D: -; DNA: TGTGCCAGCAGCTTAGGCGAGGGCCCTAGCAATCAGCCCCAGCATTTT; CDR3: CASSLGEGPSNQPQHF
size: many; V: TRBV7-8; J: TRBJ2-7; D: -; DNA: TGTGCCAGCAGCTTAGATTCGACCTACGAGCAGTACTTC; CDR3: CASSLDSTYEQYF
size: few; V: TRBV5-4; J: TRBJ2-4; D: -; DNA: TGTGCCAGCAGCCAGGCCGGTAACATTCAGTACTTC; CDR3: CASSQAGNIQYF
size: many; V: TRBV6-1; J: TRBJ1-3; D: TRBD1; DNA: TGTGCCAGCAGACGAACGGGACAGGGGTCCTCTGGAAACACCATATATTTT; CDR3: CASRRTGQGSSGNTIYF
size: few; V: TRBV3-1; J: TRBJ2-1; D: TRBD2; DNA: TGTGCCAGCAGCCACGGTAGCGGGAGGGGGAATGAGCAGTTCTTC; CDR3: CASSHGSGRGNEQFF
size: many; V: TRBV20-1; J: TRBJ1-1; D: -; DNA: TGCAGTGCTAGAGAATATACCCTTGGTGAAGCTTTCTTT; CDR3: CSAREYTLGEAFF
size: -; V: TRBV5-1; J: TRBJ2-3; D: TRBD2; DNA: TGCGCCAGCCAGCAAGCTAGCGGGAGCCCAGATACGCAGTATTTT; CDR3: CASQQASGSPDTQYF
size: once; V: TRBV11-1; J: TRBJ2-7; D: -; DNA: TGTGCCAGCAGCCTGAGACAGGGAGGTAACTACGAGCAGTACTTC; CDR3: CASSLRQGGNYEQYF
size: -; V: TRBV5-4; J: TRBJ2-1; D: -; DNA: TGTGCCAGCAGCTTGGCGGGAGACCGGGATGAGCAGTTCTTC; CDR3: CASSLAGDRDEQFF
size: many; V: TRBV20-1; J: TRBJ2-7; D: TRBD2; DNA: TGCAGTGCTAGGGGACTAGCGGGAGGGTACGAGCAGTACTTC; CDR3: CSARGLAGGYEQYF
size: many; V: TRBV20-1; J: TRBJ2-1; D: TRBD2; DNA: TGCAGTGCTACTAGCGGCCTTACTAATGAGCAGTTCTTC; CDR3: CSATSGLTNEQFF
size: many; V: TRBV20-1; J: TRBJ2-5; D: -; DNA: TGCAGCGTAGAGGGGGGAGAAGAGACCCAGTACTTC; CDR3: CSVEGGEETQYF
size: many; V: TRBV7-2; J: TRBJ2-1; D: TRBD2; DNA: TGTGCCAGCAGCTTAGGTAGCGGGAGAGGTAATGAGCAGTTCTTC; CDR3: CASSLGSGRGNEQFF
size: -; V: TRBV15; J: TRBJ2-7; D: TRBD2; DNA: TGTGCCACCAGCAGAGATACGCGGGAGGGTCAGGAGTGCGAGCAGTACTTC; CDR3: CATSRDTREGQECEQYF
size: -; V: TRBV12-3/TRBV12-4; J: TRBJ2-7; D: TRBD1; DNA: TGTGCCAGCAGTTCACTCGGACAGGGACGCTACGAGCAGTACTTC; CDR3: CASSSLGQGRYEQYF
size: -; V: TRBV4-1; J: TRBJ1-1; D: -; DNA: TGCGCCAGCAGCCAAGCGGCACTCCGAACTTTCAGGGCCTTT; CDR3: CASSQAALRTFRAF
size: few; V: TRBV18; J: TRBJ1-2; D: -; DNA: TGTGCCAGCTCACCACCAAACACAGGGCCTAACTATGGCTACACCTTC; CDR3: CASSPPNTGPNYGYTF